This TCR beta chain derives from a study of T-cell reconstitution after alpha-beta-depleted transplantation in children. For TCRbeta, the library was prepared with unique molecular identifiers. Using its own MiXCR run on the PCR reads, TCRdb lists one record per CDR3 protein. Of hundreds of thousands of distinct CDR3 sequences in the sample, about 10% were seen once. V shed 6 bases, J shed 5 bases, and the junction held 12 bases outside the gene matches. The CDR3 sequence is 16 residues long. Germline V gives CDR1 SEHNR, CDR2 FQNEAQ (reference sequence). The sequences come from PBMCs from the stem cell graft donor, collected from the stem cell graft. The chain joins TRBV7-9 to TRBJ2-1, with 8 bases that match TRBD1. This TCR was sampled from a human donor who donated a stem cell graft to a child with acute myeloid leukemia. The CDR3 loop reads CASRPKTGGTDNEQFF. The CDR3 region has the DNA TGTGCCAGCAGACCTAAAACAGGGGGAACGGACAATGAGCAGTTCTTC. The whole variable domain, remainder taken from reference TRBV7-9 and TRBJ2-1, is DTGVSQNPRHKITKRGQNVTFRCDPISEHNRLYWYRQTLGQGPEFLTYFQNEAQLEKSRLLSDRFSAERPKGSFSTLEIQRTEQGDSAMYLCASRPKTGGTDNEQFFGPGTRLTVL.